The 30 T cell receptor beta chains listed next were all sequenced from one sample in a study of T-cell memory formation after mild COVID-19. TCRdb re-analysed the 5' RACE reads in MiXCR, keeping a single row per CDR3 protein. This table has just under 350,000 distinct CDR3 sequences, 10% to 15% appearing once. Sequencing input: PBMCs or a T cell subset sorted from them (not recorded which). Receptor source: a man younger than 30 who had mild COVID-19 (a few samples of this study predate the infection). Cell type and time point are not known.

This clonotype occurred a few times. This chain connects TRBV4-3 to TRBJ1-4; TRBD1 matches at 7 bases. Germline V CDR1 and CDR2: LGHNA, YSLEER. This CDR3 contains 16 residues. Germline trimming cut 0 bases from V and 5 bases from J; bases unmatched to any gene: 6. CDR3 sequence reads: CASSQDNDRVNEKLFF. DNA for the CDR3: TGCGCCAGCAGCCAAGATAATGACAGGGTAAATGAAAAACTGTTTTTT.

Ten or more counts support this clonotype. The V call is TRBV24-1, the J call TRBJ2-1, with D maybe TRBD2 (5 bases). From germline, CDR1 is KGHDR and CDR2 SFDVKD. Trimming took off 4 bases at V and 1 base at J, with 13 bases between the two ends. The CDR3 has 16 residues. The CDR3: CATSDRGARSYNEQFF. CDR3 in DNA: TGTGCCACCAGTGACCGGGGAGCCAGGTCCTACAATGAGCAGTTCTTC.

This clonotype showed up many times. The V gene is TRBV10-3, the J gene TRBJ1-1; tentatively, D is TRBD1 (5 bases). The CDR3 contains 12 residues. V gave up 11 bases and J gave up 3 bases, with 13 bases separating them. From germline, CDR1 is ENHRY and CDR2 SYGVKD. In nucleotides, the CDR3 is TGTGCCTCACGGGACGGATACACTGAAGCTTTCTTT. Protein: CASRDGYTEAFF.

This rearrangement joins TRBV3-2 to TRBJ1-3. TRBV3-2 is a documented pseudogene. The length of the CDR3 is 17 residues. CDR3 amino acids: CATDCFGEDPSGNTIYF. CDR3 DNA sequence: TGTGCCACCGACTGTTTTGGGGAGGACCCCTCTGGAAACACCATATATTTT.

The chain recombines TRBV5-1 with TRBJ2-5; 10 bases fit TRBD2. The CDR3 spans 16 residues. V shed 0 bases and J 3 bases; nucleotides not matched to a gene: 5. Per germline, CDR1 SGHRS and CDR2 YFSETQ. The CDR3 DNA reads TGCGCCAGCAGCTTGGGGCTTCTAGCGGGGGAAGAGACCCAGTACTTC. Residues: CASSLGLLAGEETQYF.

This clonotype was seen only a few times. The DNA of the CDR3 is TGTGCCAGCAGTTGGTCCGGGACCCGTGATACGCAGTATTTT. This sequence encodes CASSWSGTRDTQYF. The chain has TRBV6-2 or TRBV6-3 and TRBJ2-3, with D possibly being TRBD1 or TRBD2 (5 bases each). V gave up 4 bases and J gave up 6 bases, with 14 bases separating them. The germline CDR1 and CDR2 sequences are MNHEY and SVGEGT. This CDR3 spans 14 amino acids.

The chain employs TRBV7-8 and TRBJ2-3; TRBD2 matches 7 bases. This CDR3 spans 19 amino acids. The V gene end was trimmed by 5 bases and the J gene end by 2 bases; junction bases not matched to a gene: 19. Germline loops: CDR1 SGHVS, CDR2 FQNEAQ. The CDR3 DNA is TGTGCCAGCAGCCCTCGGACGGGGGGACCCAAGATGTACACAGATACGCAGTATTTT. It specifies CASSPRTGGPKMYTDTQYF.

This clonotype was found a few times. This chain links TRBV4-1 with TRBJ2-3; no clear D gene. The CDR3 length is 13 residues. The V gene's germline CDR1 is MGHRA and CDR2 YSYEKL. Trimming removed 6 bases from V and 4 bases from J, with 11 bases in between. The CDR3 nucleotides are TGCGCCAGCAGTCGGACGTTGGCAGATACGCAGTATTTT. Translation gives CASSRTLADTQYF.

This clonotype appeared a few times. The chain couples TRBV20-1 to TRBJ2-3, with D tentatively TRBD1 or TRBD2 (5 bases each). Germline V gene lookup returns CDR1 DFQATT and CDR2 SNEGSKA (reference sequence). This CDR3 has 14 residues. Trimming removed 5 bases from V and 5 bases from J, with 17 bases in between. DNA of the CDR3: TGCAGTGCTTCCCCCCAACGGGGCGGAGATACGCAGTATTTT. This gives the protein CSASPQRGGDTQYF.

The J gene is TRBJ1-4, the V gene TRBV7-2; a possible D gene is TRBD1 (5 bases). Germline assignment: CDR1 SGHTA and CDR2 FQGNSA. This CDR3 region has 14 residues. Trimming removed 3 bases from V and 4 bases from J, with 9 bases in between. The CDR3 region has the DNA TGTGCCAGCAGCTTTGGGGCTGGTAATGAAAAACTGTTTTTT. Amino acid sequence: CASSFGAGNEKLFF.

The J gene is TRBJ2-3, the V gene TRBV2; 14 bases match TRBD2. Trimming cost V 6 bases and J 2 bases; bases outside gene matches: 4. The length of the CDR3 is 16 residues. CDR1 is SNHLY and CDR2 is FYNNEI in the germline V gene. CDR3 protein: CASRRLAGGVTDTQYF. The CDR3 bases are TGTGCCAGCAGGCGACTAGCGGGGGGGGTCACAGATACGCAGTATTTT.

This clonotype was observed a few times. This chain uses TRBV12-3 or TRBV12-4 with TRBJ1-1; TRBD1 aligns across 7 bases. The junction had 5 bases not matched to a gene; V was cut back by 3 bases and J by 7 bases. The CDR3 has 13 amino acids. Written as DNA, the CDR3 is TGTGCCAGCAGTTTTACCGGGACAGATGAAGCTTTCTTT. Translation: CASSFTGTDEAFF.

The chain employs TRBV7-2 and TRBJ2-5; 7 nucleotides line up with TRBD1. This CDR3 contains 15 residues. Germline CDR1 and CDR2: SGHTA and FQGNSA. Trimming took 0 bases from V and 5 from J; bases not matched to a gene: 6. The CDR3 is CASSLAGGARETQYF. CDR3 nucleotides: TGTGCCAGCAGCTTAGCAGGGGGCGCGCGGGAGACCCAGTACTTC.

The table lists this clonotype with a few counts. The V and J genes are TRBV5-1 and TRBJ2-7, with D perhaps matching TRBD2 (5 bases). Germline-derived CDR1 and CDR2 are SGHRS and YFSETQ. With 0 bases removed from V and 1 base from J, the gap between germline ends came to 14 bases. CDR3 length: 16 residues. CDR3 in DNA: TGCGCCAGCAGCTTGGGCAGCCGGGATGGTTCCTACGAGCAGTACGTC. Translating it yields CASSLGSRDGSYEQYV.

This clonotype was found a few times. The chain has TRBV6-6 and TRBJ1-2; TRBD1 might be the D (5 bases). The CDR3 length is 14 residues. The germline gives CDR1 MNHNY, CDR2 SVGAGI (reference sequence). Trimming pared 6 bases from V and 8 bases from J, leaving 19 bases between. CDR3 protein: CASSPTRGQAGYTF. CDR3 bases: TGTGCCAGCAGCCCTACCCGGGGCCAAGCCGGCTACACCTTC.

V and J are TRBV5-1 and TRBJ2-2, with D perhaps matching TRBD1 (6 bases). V shed 3 bases and J shed 2 bases, with 11 bases lying between them. The germline gives CDR1 SGHRS, CDR2 YFSETQ. This CDR3 has 15 residues. As DNA, the CDR3 is TGCGCCAGCAGCTCGGACAGACCTAACACCGGGGAGCTGTTTTTT. It encodes CASSSDRPNTGELFF.

The chain joins TRBV20-1 to TRBJ1-5; D is perhaps TRBD1 (5 bases). The V gene lost 4 bases and the J gene lost 3 bases, with 10 bases spanning the gap. The CDR3 extends over 13 amino acids. The germline V gene has CDR1 DFQATT and CDR2 SNEGSKA (reference sequence). Here the CDR3 reads CSAIDGTNQPQHF. The CDR3 region has the DNA TGCAGTGCTATTGACGGGACCAATCAGCCCCAGCATTTT.

This clonotype was observed many times. The gene calls are TRBV12-3 or TRBV12-4 and TRBJ1-1; D gene uncertain. V lost 6 bases and J lost 4, with 12 bases in between. The length of the CDR3 is 13 residues. The CDR3 region has the DNA TGTGCCAGCAGCCCAGAGGTCGGCACTGAAGCTTTCTTT. This codes for CASSPEVGTEAFF.

This clonotype was seen a handful of times. In DNA, the CDR3 is TGCAGTGCTAGGGGTAGCCGCGAGGAGACCCAGTACTTC. This gives the protein CSARGSREETQYF. The chain joins TRBV20-1 to TRBJ2-5; D unclear. Trimming cost V 3 bases and J 5 bases, with 13 bases left between them. Germline loops: CDR1 DFQATT, CDR2 SNEGSKA (reference sequence). This CDR3 has 13 residues.

Many counts were recorded for this clonotype. The chain combines TRBV7-9 with TRBJ2-5, with D maybe TRBD2 (6 bases). Trimming shortened V by 4 bases and J by 5 bases, and 17 bases separated the two germline ends. The CDR3 has 15 residues. Germline V gives CDR1 SEHNR, CDR2 FQNEAQ (reference sequence). The CDR3 region is CASSWASGSGETQYF. The CDR3 nucleotides are TGTGCCAGCAGCTGGGCAAGCGGGTCGGGGGAGACCCAGTACTTC. The full variable domain, in which reference TRBV7-9 and TRBJ2-5 provide the parts outside the CDR3, is DTGVSQNPRHKITKRGQNVTFRCDPISEHNRLYWYRQTLGQGPEFLTYFQNEAQLEKSRLLSDRFSAERPKGSFSTLEIQRTEQGDSAMYLCASSWASGSGETQYFGPGTRLLVL.

In its sample, this clonotype was seen a few times. The rearrangement joins TRBV10-3 to TRBJ2-6; D may correspond to TRBD1 or TRBD2 (5 bases each). V was clipped by 0 bases and J by 3 bases, with 18 bases between them. This CDR3 has 19 amino acids. Germline V lookup: CDR1 ENHRY, CDR2 SYGVKD. The DNA for the CDR3 is TGTGCCATCAGTGAGTCAGTTTCGACGGGACCACTTGGGGCCAACGTCCTGACTTTC. Protein sequence: CAISESVSTGPLGANVLTF.

This clonotype has more than one count but fewer than ten. The CDR3, as DNA: TGTGCCAGCAGTTACCAGGGGGGGCCCTGGGAGTACAAAAACATTCAGTACTTC. Residues: CASSYQGGPWEYKNIQYF. The chain carries TRBV6-5 and TRBJ2-4; either TRBD1 or TRBD2 may fit D (7 bases each). Germline CDR1 is MNHEY and CDR2 is SVGAGI. The CDR3 is made up of 18 amino acids. With 2 bases removed from V and 3 bases from J, the gap between germline ends came to 20 bases.

This clonotype was picked up a small number of times. The genes are TRBV12-3 or TRBV12-4 and TRBJ2-2, with D unresolved. Between the trimmed V and J ends, which lost 2 bases and 5 bases, there was a span of 12 bases. The CDR3 has 15 residues. The CDR3: CASSLSQETTGELFF. CDR3 sequence (DNA): TGTGCCAGCAGTTTAAGCCAGGAGACGACCGGGGAGCTGTTTTTT.

This clonotype was recorded many times. This rearrangement joins TRBV9 to TRBJ2-1, with D perhaps TRBD2 (6 bases). CDR3 length equals 15 residues. The germline CDR1 and CDR2 sequences are SGDLS and YYNGEE. Trimming took 4 bases from V and 10 from J, leaving 21 bases between them. This CDR3 is CASSPGTGIIREQFF. The CDR3 DNA follows: TGTGCCAGCAGCCCGGGGACTGGAATCATCAGGGAGCAGTTCTTC.

This clonotype showed up just a few times. This chain joins TRBV29-1 and TRBJ2-5, with D maybe TRBD1 (6 bases). The CDR3 sequence is 12 residues long. Deletions cut 7 bases from V and 5 bases from J, with 14 bases between. Germline V gives CDR1 SQVTM, CDR2 ANQGSEA. CDR3 nucleotides: TGCAGCGCAGAACAGGGTAGGGAGACCCAGTACTTC. Translating it yields CSAEQGRETQYF. Supplemented by reference TRBV29-1 and TRBJ2-5, the full variable domain reads SAVISQKPSRDICQRGTSLTIQCQVDSQVTMMFWYRQQPGQSLTLIATANQGSEATYESGFVIDKFPISRPNLTFSTLTVSNMSPEDSSIYLCSAEQGRETQYFGPGTRLLVL.

The chain employs TRBV7-9 and TRBJ1-1, with a possible D match to TRBD1 (6 bases). From germline, CDR1 is SEHNR and CDR2 FQNEAQ (reference sequence). The V end was cut by 6 bases, the J end by 3 bases, with 20 bases between. The CDR3 length is 16 residues. DNA for the CDR3: TGTGCCAGCAGTTCCCGACAGGCTGGGTGGGACACTGAAGCTTTCTTT. Its translation is CASSSRQAGWDTEAFF.

This chain joins TRBV5-6 and TRBJ1-6; 10 nucleotides agree with TRBD1. This CDR3 is 15 amino acids long. Germline assignment: CDR1 SGHDT and CDR2 YYEEEE. Trimming at V came to 2 bases and at J to 10 bases, leaving 6 bases not matched to a gene. The CDR3 protein is CASSFVGQGSSPLHF. The CDR3 DNA follows: TGTGCCAGCAGCTTCGTGGGACAGGGGTCGTCACCCCTCCACTTT.

This clonotype was found a few times. J is TRBJ2-1 and V is TRBV27; 10 nucleotides line up with TRBD1. In germline, CDR1 is MNHEY, CDR2 SMNVEV (reference sequence). This CDR3 spans 15 amino acids. The J segment lost 5 bases and the V segment lost 4 bases, leaving 5 bases of the junction unmatched. The DNA of the CDR3 is TGTGCCAGCAGTTCCACCGGGACAGGGGACAATGAGCAGTTCTTC. Residues: CASSSTGTGDNEQFF.

This clonotype was recorded many times. CDR3 nucleotides: TGTGCCAGCGCCCCTGGGGGGGGGTTGGATCTCGAGCAGTACTTC. It encodes CASAPGGGLDLEQYF. The rearrangement joins TRBV12-3 or TRBV12-4 to TRBJ2-7; 7 positions match TRBD2. V shed 8 bases and J 6 bases; nucleotides not matched to a gene: 16. The CDR3 has 15 amino acids.

There are a few counts of this clonotype. CDR3: CASSTTGRGTEAFF. Written as DNA, the CDR3 is TGTGCCAGCAGTACGACAGGGAGGGGTACTGAAGCTTTCTTT. The J gene is TRBJ1-1, the V gene TRBV27; 7 nucleotides align to TRBD1. J lost 5 bases, V lost 5 bases, and 8 bases had no gene match. The germline gives CDR1 MNHEY, CDR2 SMNVEV (reference sequence). The CDR3 is made up of 14 amino acids.